This T cell receptor beta chain appears in the sequencing data of a study of lymphopenia after photon versus proton radiotherapy. Concerning this clone itself: The antigen remains unidentified. Other DNA sequences in the sample encode the same CDR3.

Study conclusions and caveats: Proton therapy kept repertoires fairly stable, unlike photons, which gained effector/memory cells. A bigger post-nadir fall in TCR diversity correlated inversely with survival time in deceased patients. Post-nadir diversity loss with photons came from oligoclonal expansion, particularly CD8+ Temra cells. Survival link was tested only in deceased patients; proton benefit remains a possibility.

From germline, CDR1 is LGHNA and CDR2 YSLEER. The V end was cut by 5 bases, the J end by 4 bases, with 12 bases between. CDR3 length: 14 amino acids. Using immunoSEQ multiplex PCR, the repertoire was profiled, and TCRdb retains in-frame clones only, with some absent. This sample has 67,000 or so clones, with around 87% found just once. The clonotype was recovered from a man older than 75 with esophageal cancer. The input for sequencing was peripheral blood, taken from a patient treated with proton-based radiotherapy. The V and J genes are TRBV4-3 and TRBJ1-5; D perhaps matches TRBD1 (5 bases). The CDR3 DNA sequence: TGCGCCAGCAGCTTACGCGGGGGAAATCAGCCCCAGCATTTT. It specifies CASSLRGGNQPQHF.